This record looks at one TCR beta chain sequence and its context. This specimen comes from a study of blood T cell repertoires in COVID-19. Libraries were prepared by immunoSEQ multiplex PCR; TCRdb keeps only in-frame clonotypes and omits some of them. The sample carries tens of thousands of clones, nearly 90% recorded once. The germline CDR1 and CDR2 sequences are SNHLY and FYNNEI. Trimming removed 2 bases at V and 0 bases at J, with 8 bases between. The CDR3 totals 14 residues. The sequence derives from a man between 60 and 75 years old with active or convalescent COVID-19. This chain links TRBV2 with TRBJ2-7; D remains ambiguous. The sequencing sample was made of peripheral blood. The CDR3 is CASSEWYNSYEQYF. The CDR3 DNA reads TGTGCCAGCAGTGAATGGTACAACTCCTACGAGCAGTACTTC. The full variable domain, with the rest looked up from reference TRBV2 and TRBJ2-7, is EPEVTQTPSHQVTQMGQEVILRCVPISNHLYFYWYRQILGQKVEFLVSFYNNEISEKSEIFDDQFSVERPDGSNFTLKIRSTKLEDSAMYFCASSEWYNSYEQYFGPGTRLTVT.